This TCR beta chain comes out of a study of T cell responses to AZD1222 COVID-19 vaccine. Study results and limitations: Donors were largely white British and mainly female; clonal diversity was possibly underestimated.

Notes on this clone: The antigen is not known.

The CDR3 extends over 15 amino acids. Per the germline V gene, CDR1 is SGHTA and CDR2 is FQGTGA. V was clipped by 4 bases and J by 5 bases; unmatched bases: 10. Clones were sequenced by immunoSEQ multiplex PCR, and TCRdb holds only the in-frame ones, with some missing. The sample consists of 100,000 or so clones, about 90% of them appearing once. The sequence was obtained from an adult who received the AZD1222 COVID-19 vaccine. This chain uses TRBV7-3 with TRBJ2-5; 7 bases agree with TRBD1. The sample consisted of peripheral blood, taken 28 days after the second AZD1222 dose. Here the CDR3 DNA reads TGTGCCAGCAGCTACCAAGGGGGCTCCGGGGAGACCCAGTACTTC. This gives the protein CASSYQGGSGETQYF.